Each of the 16 T cell receptor beta chains below was sequenced from the same sample in a study of blood T cell repertoires in COVID-19. Profiling relied on immunoSEQ multiplex PCR, and the TCRdb table lists in-frame clones only, not all of them. Of about 60,000 clones listed, 90% are singletons. The sequencing sample was made of peripheral blood. These receptors came from a man aged 55 to 70 with active COVID-19.

This clone was seen more than once but under ten times. The genes are TRBV5-8 and TRBJ2-5; a possible D gene is TRBD1 (5 bases). Trimming took off 0 bases at V and 5 bases at J, with 11 bases between the two ends. This CDR3 has 14 amino acids. Germline CDR1 reads SGHTS; CDR2 reads YDEGEE. The DNA for the CDR3 is TGTGCCAGCAGCTTGGTCTCAGGGTTGGAGACCCAGTACTTC. This gives the protein CASSLVSGLETQYF.

This chain connects TRBV5-5 to TRBJ2-5, with D hard to call. Germline CDR1 is SGHKS and CDR2 is YYEKEE (reference sequence). Trimming pared 0 bases from V and 1 base from J, leaving 7 bases between. This CDR3 spans 14 amino acids. The CDR3 DNA follows: TGTGCCAGCAGCTTGGATGTCAGCCAAGAGACCCAGTACTTC. Translating gives CASSLDVSQETQYF.

The chain carries TRBV5-4 and TRBJ2-3; 8 bases map to TRBD1. Germline loops: CDR1 SGHNT, CDR2 YYREEE (reference sequence). Unmatched junction bases numbered 14, after V lost 3 bases and J lost 8 bases. The length of the CDR3 is 16 residues. The DNA for the CDR3 is TGTGCCAGCAGCTCCCCGGGACAGGCTTATCGTGGTACGCAGTATTTT. Translated, it gives CASSSPGQAYRGTQYF.

The V and J genes are TRBV3-1 (or the pseudogene TRBV3-2) and TRBJ2-2; D unclear. Looked up from germline, CDR1 is LGHDT and CDR2 is YNNKEL (reference sequence). Trimming stripped 3 bases from V and 4 bases from J, with 3 bases between. The CDR3 spans 12 residues. The chain's CDR3 is CASSHGTGELFF. The CDR3 region has the DNA TGTGCCAGCAGCCACGGCACCGGGGAGCTGTTTTTT.

The V and J genes are TRBV12-3 or TRBV12-4 and TRBJ2-5, with D possibly matching TRBD1 (6 bases). This CDR3 has 13 amino acids. V was trimmed by 6 bases and J by 5 bases, leaving 13 bases between them. The CDR3 here is CASSPLGGETQYF. CDR3 coding DNA: TGTGCCAGCAGCCCCCTAGGGGGTGAGACCCAGTACTTC.

The CDR3 DNA is TGTGCCAGCAGCTTAACTCCACCCCCGAGTAAAGCTTTCTTT. It translates to CASSLTPPPSKAFF. The chain joins TRBV7-3 to TRBJ1-1, with D uncertain. Germline-derived CDR1 and CDR2 are SGHTA and FQGTGA. Trimming took off 0 bases at V and 9 bases at J, with 14 bases between the two ends. The CDR3 extends over 14 amino acids.

The chain combines TRBV6-4 with TRBJ2-3; 8 positions agree with TRBD2. V lost 6 bases to trimming and J lost 2 bases; unmatched junction nucleotides: 1. The CDR3 spans 13 residues. Per the germline V gene, CDR1 is MRHNA and CDR2 is SNTAGT. CDR3 amino acids: CASSGGATDTQYF. CDR3 DNA: TGTGCCAGCAGCGGGGGGGCCACAGATACGCAGTATTTT.

The CDR3 DNA is TGTGCCAGCAGCTTCCAGGGTAACACTGAAGCTTTCTTT. Encoded protein: CASSFQGNTEAFF. The rearrangement links TRBV11-2 to TRBJ1-1, with a possible D match to TRBD1 (5 bases). Germline V CDR1 and CDR2: SGHAT, FQNNGV. Trimming removed 3 bases at V and 2 bases at J, with 7 bases between. The CDR3 has 13 residues.

The chain links TRBV6-5 to TRBJ2-7, with 7 positions matching TRBD1. The CDR3 length is 13 residues. Germline loops: CDR1 MNHEY, CDR2 SVGAGI. The V gene end was trimmed by 10 bases and the J gene end by 2 bases; junction bases not matched to a gene: 8. The CDR3 here is CATPGTATYEQYF. The CDR3 DNA reads TGTGCCACCCCGGGGACAGCGACCTACGAGCAGTACTTC.

This clone was picked up one time. CDR3 in DNA: TGTGCCAGCAGCCAAGATCAATTCACAGATACGCAGTATTTT. Translation: CASSQDQFTDTQYF. The chain carries TRBV3-1 (or the pseudogene TRBV3-2) and TRBJ2-3; D remains ambiguous. The CDR3 sequence is 14 residues long. The V gene's germline CDR1 is LGHDT and CDR2 YNNKEL (reference sequence). The V end lost 0 bases, the J end lost 2 bases, and 6 bases lay between the germline ends.

As to this clone: Other DNA variants within this sample encode the same CDR3. The chain recombines TRBV27 with TRBJ1-3; 8 bases are shared with TRBD1. Germline V lookup: CDR1 MNHEY, CDR2 SMNVEV (reference sequence). The CDR3 is made up of 15 amino acids. V lost 2 bases to trimming and J lost 7 bases; unmatched junction nucleotides: 7. CDR3 region: CASSLRGTGGNTIYF. The DNA of the CDR3 is TGTGCCAGCAGTTTACGTGGGACAGGAGGGAACACCATATATTTT.

The CDR3 loop reads CASSQGDRGRGSYEQYF. The CDR3, as DNA: TGTGCCAGCAGCCAAGGGGACAGGGGACGCGGCTCCTACGAGCAGTACTTC. The chain joins TRBV3-1 (or the pseudogene TRBV3-2) to TRBJ2-7; TRBD1 aligns across 10 bases. Unmatched junction bases numbered 6, after V lost 1 base and J lost 0 bases. The CDR3 length is 17 residues. Germline CDR1 LGHDT, CDR2 YNNKEL (reference sequence).

The chain couples TRBV11-2 to TRBJ1-5; 8 nucleotides align to TRBD1. The CDR3 runs 16 residues. The germline V gene encodes CDR1 SGHAT and CDR2 FQNNGV. Trimming removed 3 bases from V and 9 bases from J; junction bases left unmatched: 13. The CDR3 region is CASSLATGQVIGPQHF. CDR3 sequence (DNA): TGTGCCAGCAGCTTGGCTACGGGACAGGTGATAGGGCCCCAGCATTTT.

This rearrangement joins TRBV7-9 to TRBJ1-2; tentatively, D is TRBD1 (5 bases). From germline, CDR1 is SEHNR and CDR2 FQNEAQ (reference sequence). Deletions cut 1 base from V and 8 bases from J, with 14 bases between. CDR3 length: 14 amino acids. DNA for the CDR3: TGTGCCAGCAGCTTAGGGGGCCTCCACCGGGGCTACACCTTC. Translation: CASSLGGLHRGYTF.

The rearrangement uses TRBV5-5 and TRBJ2-1; TRBD2 matches at 7 bases. There are 16 residues in the CDR3. V shed 4 bases and J 5 bases; nucleotides not matched to a gene: 12. Per germline, CDR1 SGHKS and CDR2 YYEKEE (reference sequence). Written as DNA, the CDR3 is TGTGCCAGCAGCCGGTTGGTAGCGGGTATGGACAATGAGCAGTTCTTC. This translates into CASSRLVAGMDNEQFF.

The J gene is TRBJ1-6, the V gene TRBV19; D is undetermined. The V gene lost 7 bases and the J gene lost 7 bases, with 29 bases spanning the gap. CDR3 size: 19 residues. The germline V gene has CDR1 LNHDA and CDR2 SQIVND (reference sequence). The CDR3 DNA sequence: TGTGCCAGTACGGAGGCCCCATCGTTTTTAAGACTACAAAATTCACCCCTCCACTTT. Its protein is CASTEAPSFLRLQNSPLHF.